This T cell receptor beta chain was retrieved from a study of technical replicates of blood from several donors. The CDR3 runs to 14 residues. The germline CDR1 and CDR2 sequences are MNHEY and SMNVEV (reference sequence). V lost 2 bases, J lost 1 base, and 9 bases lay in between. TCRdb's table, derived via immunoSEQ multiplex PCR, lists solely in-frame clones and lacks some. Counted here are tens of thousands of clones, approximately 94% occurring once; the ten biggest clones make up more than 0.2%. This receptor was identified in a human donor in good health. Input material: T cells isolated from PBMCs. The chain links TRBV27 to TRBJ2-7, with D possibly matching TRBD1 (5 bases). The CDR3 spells CASSLGAGSYEQYF. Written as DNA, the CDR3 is TGTGCCAGCAGTTTAGGGGCCGGATCCTACGAGCAGTACTTC.